This TCR beta chain was retrieved from a study of CD8+ T cells in alopecia areata. Study-wide context: Dosing with tofacitinib proceeded for 6 to 18 months, followed by 6 months off drug. Study observations and caveats: There were also resident alphabeta T cells of normal skin sequenced in scalp samples.

The V end lost 7 bases, the J end lost 4 bases, and 17 bases lay between the germline ends. The germline gives CDR1 MNHNY, CDR2 SVGAGI (reference sequence). This CDR3 is built from 15 residues. It was cDNA, reverse transcribed from extracted RNA, that served as the sequencing template. Clones were sequenced by immunoSEQ multiplex PCR, and TCRdb holds only the in-frame ones, with some missing. Of roughly 140,000 clones listed, 51% are singletons. This clone was recorded only once. Its antigen is unidentified. This sequence joins TRBV6-6 and TRBJ1-5; perhaps TRBD1 as D (5 bases). The source was CD4+ T cells sorted from blood, collected at week 0. The TCR was taken from a human donor with alopecia areata. The CDR3 protein is CASTFRVAGNQPQHF. The CDR3 DNA sequence: TGTGCCAGCACCTTCCGAGTGGCAGGGAATCAGCCCCAGCATTTT.